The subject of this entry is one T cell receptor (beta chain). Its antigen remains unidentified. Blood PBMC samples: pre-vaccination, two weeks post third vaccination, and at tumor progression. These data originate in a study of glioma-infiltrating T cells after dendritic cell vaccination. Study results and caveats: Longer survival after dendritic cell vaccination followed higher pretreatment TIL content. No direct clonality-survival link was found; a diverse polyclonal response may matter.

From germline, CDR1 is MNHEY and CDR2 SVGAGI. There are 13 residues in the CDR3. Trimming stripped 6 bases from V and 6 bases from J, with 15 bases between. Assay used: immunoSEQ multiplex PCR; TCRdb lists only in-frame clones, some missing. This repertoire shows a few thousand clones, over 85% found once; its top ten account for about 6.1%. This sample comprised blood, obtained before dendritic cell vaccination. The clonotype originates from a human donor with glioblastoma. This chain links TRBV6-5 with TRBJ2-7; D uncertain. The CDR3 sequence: CASSHPDKIEQYF. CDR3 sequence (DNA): TGTGCCAGCAGCCATCCCGACAAGATCGAGCAGTACTTC.